This is a list of T cell receptor beta chains from one sample in a study of shared clonotypes between healthy human individuals. Assay: immunoSEQ multiplex PCR; the TCRdb copy retains only in-frame clones and omits some. Of roughly 2.2 million clones detected, over 90% appear once; the ten largest clones hold roughly 0.36%. The specimen was naive CD4+ T cells from PBMCs. These receptors were collected from a man aged 18 to 35 in good health. Some clones in this sample may be carry-over from other donors' samples. Each CDR3 is given with its conserved first and last residue. The D gene is left open where the match is weak. Part of the rows lack a size; the others show once, few, many or a class for expanded clones.

J: TRBJ2-7
D: .
V: TRBV6-1
size: .
CDR3: CASSVAGSYEQYF
DNA: TGTGCCAGCAGTGTAGCAGGGTCCTACGAGCAGTACTTC

J: TRBJ2-1
D: .
V: TRBV28
size: .
CDR3: CASSLGRPEEQFF
DNA: TGTGCCAGCAGTTTGGGGAGGCCGGAGGAGCAGTTCTTC

J: TRBJ2-3
D: TRBD1
V: TRBV6-5
size: .
CDR3: CASSYVGQGIDTQYF
DNA: TGTGCCAGCAGTTACGTGGGACAGGGCATAGATACGCAGTATTTT

J: TRBJ2-6
D: .
V: TRBV2
size: .
CDR3: CASGGANVLTF
DNA: TGTGCCAGTGGTGGGGCCAACGTCCTGACTTTC

J: TRBJ2-3
D: TRBD2
V: TRBV15
size: .
CDR3: CATSRDGAGGPDTQYF
DNA: TGTGCCACCAGCAGAGATGGAGCGGGAGGGCCCGATACGCAGTATTTT

J: TRBJ1-2
D: .
V: TRBV6-1
size: once
CDR3: CATLRGTLNYGYTF
DNA: TGTGCCACTCTACGAGGTACACTAAACTATGGCTACACCTTC

J: TRBJ2-7
D: .
V: TRBV7-2
size: .
CDR3: CASSQTPFEQYF
DNA: TGTGCCAGCAGCCAGACCCCGTTCGAGCAGTACTTC

J: TRBJ1-1
D: .
V: TRBV11-2
size: .
CDR3: CASSLVGLYTEAFF
DNA: TGTGCCAGCAGCTTAGTGGGGCTTTACACTGAAGCTTTCTTT

J: TRBJ2-5
D: TRBD2
V: TRBV2
size: once
CDR3: CASLGTSGGETQYF
DNA: TGTGCCAGCCTTGGGACTAGCGGTGGAGAGACCCAGTACTTC

J: TRBJ1-5
D: TRBD1
V: TRBV18
size: .
CDR3: CASSRELGTGRGQPQHF
DNA: TGTGCCAGCTCACGGGAACTCGGGACAGGGCGCGGGCAGCCCCAGCATTTT

J: TRBJ2-5
D: TRBD2
V: TRBV28
size: .
CDR3: CASSLGLAGHRQETQYF
DNA: TGTGCCAGCAGTTTAGGGCTAGCGGGACACCGCCAAGAGACCCAGTACTTC

J: TRBJ2-7
D: .
V: TRBV27
size: .
CDR3: CASSRPEPPYEQYF
DNA: TGTGCCAGCAGTCGTCCGGAGCCCCCTTACGAGCAGTACTTC

J: TRBJ2-6
D: .
V: TRBV7-8
size: .
CDR3: CASSPRRVAGANVLTF
DNA: TGTGCCAGCAGCCCGAGAAGGGTAGCTGGGGCCAACGTCCTGACTTTC

J: TRBJ1-2
D: .
V: TRBV5-6
size: .
CDR3: CASSFGHRADGYTF
DNA: TGTGCCAGCAGCTTTGGTCACAGGGCCGATGGCTACACCTTC

J: TRBJ2-7
D: .
V: TRBV5-1
size: .
CDR3: CASSLTVGSQQYF
DNA: TGCGCCAGCAGCTTGACGGTAGGGTCCCAGCAGTACTTC

J: TRBJ2-1
D: .
V: TRBV4-2
size: .
CDR3: CASSHGTFKSDEQFF
DNA: TGTGCCAGCAGCCACGGGACTTTTAAATCGGATGAGCAGTTCTTC

J: TRBJ2-2
D: .
V: TRBV6-1
size: .
CDR3: CASSEQLGAYGGELFF
DNA: TGTGCCAGCAGTGAACAATTGGGGGCTTACGGCGGGGAGCTGTTTTTT

J: TRBJ2-1
D: .
V: TRBV5-5
size: .
CDR3: CASSLGESSSYNEQFF
DNA: TGTGCCAGCAGCTTGGGGGAGTCAAGCTCCTACAATGAGCAGTTCTTC

J: TRBJ1-2
D: .
V: TRBV5-1
size: .
CDR3: CASSPEGRAIYGYTF
DNA: TGCGCCAGCAGCCCGGAAGGTCGGGCGATCTATGGCTACACCTTC

J: TRBJ2-3
D: TRBD1
V: TRBV2
size: once
CDR3: CASSEAGQSNLDTQYF
DNA: TGTGCCAGCAGTGAAGCGGGACAGAGTAATTTGGATACGCAGTATTTT

J: TRBJ1-1
D: .
V: TRBV28
size: .
CDR3: CATLTPWGAMDTEAFF
DNA: TGTGCCACCCTAACGCCATGGGGGGCCATGGACACTGAAGCTTTCTTT

J: TRBJ1-1
D: TRBD1
V: TRBV6-6
size: .
CDR3: CASRSGTGGFEAFF
DNA: TGTGCCAGCAGGTCCGGGACAGGGGGCTTTGAAGCTTTCTTT

J: TRBJ1-1
D: .
V: TRBV7-9
size: .
CDR3: CASSETSQALGTEAFF
DNA: TGTGCCAGCAGCGAGACGTCACAGGCCTTGGGCACTGAAGCTTTCTTT

J: TRBJ2-7
D: TRBD2
V: TRBV4-1
size: .
CDR3: CASSLLAGGPGEQYF
DNA: TGCGCCAGCAGCCTCCTAGCGGGAGGGCCGGGAGAGCAGTACTTC

J: TRBJ2-7
D: TRBD2
V: TRBV6-5
size: .
CDR3: CASRRGGLYYEQYF
DNA: TGTGCCAGCCGCCGGGGGGGCCTCTACTACGAGCAGTACTTC

J: TRBJ1-2
D: TRBD1
V: TRBV18
size: .
CDR3: CASSPPGQWRDQYGYTF
DNA: TGTGCCAGCTCACCACCGGGACAGTGGAGGGATCAGTATGGCTACACCTTC

J: TRBJ2-5
D: .
V: TRBV9
size: .
CDR3: CASSVNGQETQYF
DNA: TGTGCCAGCAGCGTAAACGGACAAGAGACCCAGTACTTC

J: TRBJ2-1
D: .
V: TRBV4-2
size: .
CDR3: CASSYGDSYNEQFF
DNA: TGTGCCAGCAGCTACGGGGACTCCTACAATGAGCAGTTCTTC

J: TRBJ1-2
D: TRBD1
V: TRBV4-2
size: .
CDR3: CASRPRDRGSNYGYTF
DNA: TGTGCCAGCAGGCCCCGGGACAGGGGTTCTAACTATGGCTACACCTTC

J: TRBJ2-3
D: .
V: TRBV11-1
size: .
CDR3: CASSLVLTPSTDTQYF
DNA: TGTGCCAGCAGCTTAGTACTAACCCCGAGCACAGATACGCAGTATTTT

J: TRBJ1-1
D: TRBD1
V: TRBV19
size: .
CDR3: CASSIRDRQNTEAFF
DNA: TGTGCCAGTAGTATTCGGGACAGACAGAACACTGAAGCTTTCTTT

J: TRBJ2-5
D: .
V: TRBV5-1
size: .
CDR3: CASSLEADGKTQYF
DNA: TGCGCCAGCAGCTTGGAGGCCGACGGCAAGACCCAGTACTTC

J: TRBJ2-2
D: .
V: TRBV7-9
size: .
CDR3: CASSLKWGRANTGELFF
DNA: TGTGCCAGCAGTCTAAAATGGGGGCGCGCGAACACCGGGGAGCTGTTTTTT

J: TRBJ2-3
D: .
V: TRBV6-5
size: .
CDR3: CASSYSSPRNTDTQYF
DNA: TGTGCCAGCAGTTACTCCTCCCCTCGCAACACAGATACGCAGTATTTT

J: TRBJ1-5
D: TRBD1
V: TRBV27
size: .
CDR3: CASSLGTGGNQPQHF
DNA: TGTGCCAGCAGTTTAGGGACAGGGGGCAATCAGCCCCAGCATTTT

J: TRBJ2-5
D: TRBD1
V: TRBV5-1
size: .
CDR3: CASGPTGEETQYF
DNA: TGCGCCAGCGGTCCAACAGGGGAAGAGACCCAGTACTTC

J: TRBJ2-1
D: .
V: TRBV28
size: .
CDR3: CASRETNEQFF
DNA: TGTGCCAGCAGAGAGACAAATGAGCAGTTCTTC

J: TRBJ1-1
D: .
V: TRBV28
size: .
CDR3: CASSLSPTPGAFF
DNA: TGTGCCAGCAGTTTATCTCCGACCCCGGGAGCTTTCTTT

J: TRBJ2-1
D: TRBD2
V: TRBV5-4
size: .
CDR3: CASSLVQLAGGPYNEQFF
DNA: TGTGCCAGCAGCTTGGTTCAGCTAGCGGGAGGCCCCTACAATGAGCAGTTCTTC